Following are 31 T cell receptor beta chains from one sample sequenced in a study of OX40 agonist ivuxolimab in advanced cancers. Assay used: immunoSEQ multiplex PCR; TCRdb lists only in-frame clones, some missing. The sample holds 60,000 to 75,000 clones, roughly four fifths seen once. The sequenced sample was CD4+ or CD8+ T cells sorted from blood, obtained in a trial of the OX40 agonist ivuxolimab. These receptor sequences come from an adult with an advanced solid tumor such as melanoma, head and neck, liver or kidney cancer.

The chain recombines TRBV9 with TRBJ1-6; the D gene is possibly TRBD1 (5 bases). CDR3 length: 16 amino acids. Germline CDR1 and CDR2: SGDLS and YYNGEE. V lost 4 bases to trimming and J lost 3 bases, with 14 bases between them. The DNA of the CDR3 is TGTGCCAGCAGCCTAGCAGGGCGCTTCTATAATTCACCCCTCCACTTT. Translation gives CASSLAGRFYNSPLHF.

This clone came up a few times. This chain joins TRBV7-9 and TRBJ1-2, with no clear D. The V gene's germline CDR1 is SEHNR and CDR2 FQNEAQ (reference sequence). The CDR3 has 13 amino acids. V shed 5 bases and J shed 7 bases, with 14 bases lying between them. CDR3 sequence: CASSAGSPLGYTF. The CDR3, as DNA: TGTGCCAGCAGCGCCGGGTCGCCCCTTGGCTACACCTTC. The full variable domain, its missing parts supplied by reference TRBV7-9 and TRBJ1-2, is DTGVSQNPRHKITKRGQNVTFRCDPISEHNRLYWYRQTLGQGPEFLTYFQNEAQLEKSRLLSDRFSAERPKGSFSTLEIQRTEQGDSAMYLCASSAGSPLGYTFGSGTRLTVV.

This rearrangement joins TRBV7-2 to TRBJ1-4; 8 nucleotides align to TRBD1. With V trimmed by 3 bases and J by 7 bases, 7 bases remained unmatched. The CDR3 length is 15 residues. Germline V gene lookup returns CDR1 SGHTA and CDR2 FQGNSA. The CDR3 sequence is CASSLQGALIEKLFF. The CDR3 DNA reads TGTGCCAGCAGCTTGCAGGGGGCCTTAATTGAAAAACTGTTTTTT.

The chain joins TRBV6-1 to TRBJ2-7, with 7 bases identical to TRBD1. The CDR3 sequence is 12 residues long. Germline CDR1 and CDR2: MNHNS and SASEGT. V was clipped by 5 bases and J by 2 bases; unmatched bases: 0. The CDR3 DNA sequence: TGTGCCAGCAGTCAGGGGGCCTACGAGCAGTACTTC. Its translation: CASSQGAYEQYF.

The chain has TRBV18 and TRBJ1-1; D not resolved. The CDR3 runs to 10 residues. Germline V gene sequence: CDR1 KGHSH, CDR2 LQKENI. The germline V and J ends were trimmed by 6 bases and 5 bases, with 4 bases remaining between them. As DNA, the CDR3 is TGTGCCAGCTCGGGAACTGAAGCTTTCTTT. Amino acid sequence: CASSGTEAFF.

The chain recombines TRBV7-8 with TRBJ2-5, with D hard to call. V shed 1 base and J shed 4 bases, with 13 bases lying between them. The germline gives CDR1 SGHVS, CDR2 FQNEAQ. The CDR3 spans 15 residues. This CDR3 reads CASSLEVPESETQYF. CDR3 bases: TGTGCCAGCAGCTTAGAGGTTCCGGAGTCAGAGACCCAGTACTTC.

V and J are TRBV5-6 and TRBJ2-1, with a weak D call TRBD1 (6 bases). Trimming stripped 1 base from V and 3 bases from J, with 14 bases between. CDR1 and CDR2 (germline): SGHDT, YYEEEE. The CDR3 sequence is 16 residues long. CDR3 sequence reads: CASSLTLTGSYNEQFF. The CDR3 bases are TGTGCCAGCAGCTTGACCCTGACAGGAAGCTACAATGAGCAGTTCTTC.

CDR3 residues: CSVVGLVNTGELFF. The CDR3 bases are TGCAGCGTTGTTGGGCTAGTTAACACCGGGGAGCTGTTTTTT. The rearrangement joins TRBV29-1 to TRBJ2-2; D remains ambiguous. The CDR3 totals 14 residues. The V end lost 4 bases, the J end lost 2 bases, and 11 bases lay between the germline ends. CDR1 and CDR2 from the germline V gene are SQVTM and ANQGSEA.

The gene calls are TRBV12-5 and TRBJ2-7; TRBD1 matches at 8 bases. Unmatched junction bases numbered 6, after V lost 4 bases and J lost 4 bases. This CDR3 spans 14 amino acids. Germline CDR1 LGHNT, CDR2 FRNRAP. CDR3 in DNA: TGTGCTAGTGGTTCAATAAGACAGGGGTACGAGCAGTACTTC. Residues: CASGSIRQGYEQYF. The whole variable domain, filled in from reference TRBV12-5 and TRBJ2-7, reads DARVTQTPRHKVTEMGQEVTMRCQPILGHNTVFWYRQTMMQGLELLAYFRNRAPLDDSGMPKDRFSAEMPDATLATLKIQPSEPRDSAVYFCASGSIRQGYEQYFGPGTRLTVT.

This chain uses TRBV18 with TRBJ2-1; the D call may be TRBD1 or TRBD2 (5 bases each). Per germline, CDR1 KGHSH and CDR2 LQKENI. V lost 1 base and J lost 2, with 12 bases in between. This CDR3 spans 16 amino acids. In DNA, the CDR3 is TGTGCCAGCTCACCACTTGGGACGGACACCTACAATGAGCAGTTCTTC. This gives the protein CASSPLGTDTYNEQFF.

The chain is built from TRBV6-4 and TRBJ1-6; 8 bases are shared with TRBD1. With 5 bases clipped from V and 9 bases from J, the junction kept 3 bases outside the gene matches. The CDR3 is 13 amino acids. The V gene's germline CDR1 is MRHNA and CDR2 SNTAGT. In DNA form, the CDR3 reads TGTGCCAGCAGTCCAGGGGGCAGTTCACCCCTCCACTTT. Translation gives CASSPGGSSPLHF.

The chain has TRBV5-6 and TRBJ2-3; D remains ambiguous. The CDR3 contains 13 residues. V lost 2 bases and J lost 3, with 7 bases in between. CDR1 is SGHDT and CDR2 is YYEEEE in the germline V gene. Written as DNA, the CDR3 is TGTGCCAGCAGCTTAAAGGGAACAGATACGCAGTATTTT. Translating it yields CASSLKGTDTQYF.

The DNA for the CDR3 is TGTGCCAGCAGCGTAGGGACTAGCGTCGTTGGGGAGTTGAATGAGCAGTTCTTC. Its translation: CASSVGTSVVGELNEQFF. The chain carries TRBV9 and TRBJ2-1, with 9 bases that match TRBD2. Germline-derived CDR1 and CDR2 are SGDLS and YYNGEE. The V and J ends lost 0 bases and 7 bases, in that order; junction bases with no gene match: 14. The CDR3 is 18 residues long.

The chain is built from TRBV2 and TRBJ1-5; D perhaps matches TRBD1 (5 bases). The CDR3 consists of 15 residues. V was trimmed by 6 bases and J by 6 bases, leaving 18 bases between them. The V gene's germline CDR1 is SNHLY and CDR2 FYNNEI. The CDR3 DNA reads TGTGCCAGCAGGTACGAGAGTGGGGCAAGTCAGCCCCAGCATTTT. It encodes CASRYESGASQPQHF.

This chain uses TRBV2 with TRBJ2-7; no firm D call. Germline loops: CDR1 SNHLY, CDR2 FYNNEI. V lost 6 bases and J lost 0, with 6 bases in between. The CDR3 contains 12 residues. The CDR3 region is CASSESSYEQYF. Written as DNA, the CDR3 is TGTGCCAGCAGCGAGAGCTCCTACGAGCAGTACTTC.

The rearrangement links TRBV2 to TRBJ1-2; no clear D. CDR3 size: 15 residues. V gave up 7 bases and J gave up 4 bases, with 19 bases separating them. Looked up from germline, CDR1 is SNHLY and CDR2 is FYNNEI. In DNA, the CDR3 is TGTGCCAGCAACCAAGGCGTTGCGGGCCTCTATGGCTACACCTTC. Protein sequence: CASNQGVAGLYGYTF.

The J gene is TRBJ2-5, the V gene TRBV30; D gene uncertain. The ends were cut back, 2 bases at V and 5 bases at J, with 6 bases in the middle. The CDR3 is 11 residues long. The V gene's germline CDR1 is GTSNPN and CDR2 SVGIG (reference sequence). CDR3 sequence reads: CAWSTGETQYF. In DNA, the CDR3 is TGTGCCTGGAGTACCGGGGAGACCCAGTACTTC.

This clone was found a few times. The chain has TRBV28 and TRBJ1-2; perhaps TRBD1 as D (5 bases). The V and J ends lost 4 bases and 4 bases respectively, with 7 bases between them. Germline CDR1 MDHEN, CDR2 SYDVKM. This CDR3 spans 12 amino acids. The CDR3 region is CASSSTAYGYTF. The CDR3 DNA is TGTGCCAGCAGTTCGACAGCCTATGGCTACACCTTC.

This rearrangement joins TRBV5-1 to TRBJ1-2, with 12 bases that match TRBD1. This CDR3 comprises 15 residues. Germline assignment: CDR1 SGHRS and CDR2 YFSETQ. The V and J ends lost 4 bases and 4 bases, in that order; junction bases with no gene match: 5. CDR3 region: CASSQGQGAVYGYTF. CDR3 bases: TGCGCCAGCAGCCAGGGACAGGGGGCTGTCTATGGCTACACCTTC. Full variable domain (remainder filled in from reference TRBV5-1 and TRBJ1-2): KAGVTQTPRYLIKTRGQQVTLSCSPISGHRSVSWYQQTPGQGLQFLFEYFSETQRNKGNFPGRFSGRQFSNSRSEMNVSTLELGDSALYLCASSQGQGAVYGYTFGSGTRLTVV.

By its share, this clone is medium-sized. The rearrangement uses TRBV7-3 and TRBJ2-6, with 9 nucleotides matching TRBD1. V lost 5 bases and J lost 5; bases outside the gene matches: 4. Looked up from germline, CDR1 is SGHTA and CDR2 is FQGTGA. The CDR3 is 15 residues long. The DNA for the CDR3 is TGTGCCAGCAGCCCCGGGACAGGGTGGGCCAACGTCCTGACTTTC. Translation gives CASSPGTGWANVLTF.

The chain recombines TRBV7-2 with TRBJ1-2; D ambiguous. CDR1 and CDR2 (germline): SGHTA, FQGNSA. The CDR3 length is 17 residues. Deletions cut 1 base from V and 2 bases from J, with 17 bases between. The CDR3 loop reads CASSLGAIANPNYGYTF. DNA for the CDR3: TGTGCCAGCAGCTTAGGGGCTATTGCTAATCCCAACTATGGCTACACCTTC.

The chain combines TRBV5-1 with TRBJ2-3, with 7 bases fitting TRBD2. CDR1 is SGHRS, CDR2 YFSETQ, per germline. The CDR3 is 17 residues long. With V trimmed by 0 bases and J by 5 bases, 12 bases remained unmatched. Here the CDR3 DNA reads TGCGCCAGCAGCTTGGCCTCCGGGGGGACTCGACGAGATACGCAGTATTTT. It encodes CASSLASGGTRRDTQYF.

This rearrangement joins TRBV9 to TRBJ2-1, with 7 bases lining up with TRBD2. Germline V CDR1 and CDR2: SGDLS, YYNGEE. CDR3 size: 14 residues. V lost 6 bases, J lost 9 bases, and 12 bases stayed unmatched. The CDR3 DNA reads as TGTGCCAGCAACCCGGGACTATCTAAGGGTGAGCAGTTCTTC. Its translation is CASNPGLSKGEQFF.

This clone ranks as medium-sized. The CDR3: CASSPSTGAAEAFF. DNA of the CDR3: TGTGCCAGCAGTCCGTCGACAGGGGCCGCTGAAGCTTTCTTT. The chain joins TRBV25-1 to TRBJ1-1; TRBD1 agrees at 8 bases. Germline loops: CDR1 MGHDK, CDR2 SYGVNS. Unmatched junction bases numbered 8, after V lost 5 bases and J lost 6 bases. This CDR3 comprises 14 residues.

The rearrangement uses TRBV7-8 and TRBJ1-2, with D hard to call. Germline V CDR1 and CDR2: SGHVS, FQNEAQ. Between the trimmed V and J ends, which lost 4 bases and 9 bases, there was a span of 18 bases. This CDR3 comprises 14 residues. The CDR3 here is CASSSTRGPRSYTF. CDR3 in DNA: TGTGCCAGCAGCTCAACTCGGGGTCCTAGAAGCTACACCTTC.

The CDR3 DNA is TGTGCCAGCAGCTTCGATGTGACTGAAGCTTTCTTT. Amino acids: CASSFDVTEAFF. This rearrangement joins TRBV5-4 to TRBJ1-1; D is undetermined. Trimming left V 2 bases short and J 5 bases short, with 7 bases between. From germline, CDR1 is SGHNT and CDR2 YYREEE (reference sequence). This CDR3 comprises 12 residues.

The chain recombines TRBV6-6 with TRBJ1-5; D gene uncertain. V was trimmed by 0 bases and J by 7 bases, leaving 16 bases between them. CDR1 is MNHNY, CDR2 SVGAGI, per germline (reference sequence). This CDR3 has 16 amino acids. The CDR3 loop reads CASSYSPPEAGQPQHF. As DNA, the CDR3 is TGTGCCAGCAGTTACTCACCCCCCGAGGCGGGACAGCCCCAGCATTTT.

The chain employs TRBV14 and TRBJ1-1, with D maybe TRBD1 (5 bases). The CDR3 covers 17 residues. Germline CDR1 is SGHDN and CDR2 is FVKESK. The V gene lost 1 base and the J gene lost 0 bases, with 15 bases spanning the gap. CDR3 in DNA: TGTGCCAGCAGCCAAGGATGGAGGGACGGACTGAACACTGAAGCTTTCTTT. Encoded protein: CASSQGWRDGLNTEAFF.

The chain has TRBV5-1 and TRBJ1-3, with D perhaps TRBD1 (5 bases). Trimming removed 4 bases from V and 1 base from J, with 18 bases in between. This CDR3 region has 17 residues. The V gene's germline CDR1 is SGHRS and CDR2 YFSETQ. The CDR3 region is CASSAFLQDKSGNTIYF. The CDR3 bases are TGCGCCAGCAGCGCCTTTTTACAGGATAAATCTGGAAACACCATATATTTT.

This rearrangement joins TRBV5-4 to TRBJ1-2; D remains unclear. With 6 bases removed from V and 0 bases from J, the gap between germline ends came to 12 bases. The CDR3 spans 14 residues. CDR1 and CDR2 (germline): SGHNT, YYREEE (reference sequence). CDR3 nucleotides: TGTGCCAGCACTGTGGGTCAAGCTAACTATGGCTACACCTTC. This gives the protein CASTVGQANYGYTF.

The V call is TRBV7-2, the J call TRBJ1-2, with D perhaps matching TRBD1 (6 bases). The V end lost 4 bases, the J end lost 6 bases, and 21 bases lay between the germline ends. Germline V CDR1 and CDR2: SGHTA, FQGNSA. CDR3 length: 16 residues. In DNA form, the CDR3 reads TGTGCCAGCAGCTCCCGGAACCCCACAGGGTACCATGGCTACACCTTC. It specifies CASSSRNPTGYHGYTF.